Described below is a single T cell receptor (beta chain) sequence and its context. What antigen it recognizes has not been identified. Per-base qualities were not stored, and no clone one base away is much larger. Germline trimming amounts to 0 bases on V and 8 bases on J, with 22 as the count of junction bases outside the gene matches. The CDR3, from cysteine to phenylalanine, totals 22 residues. Just the 66-base CDR3 DNA is kept, in frame starting at base 1. CDR1 MGHRA and CDR2 YSYEKL are derived from the germline V gene. The data stem from a study of cytomegalovirus exposure and HLA in healthy donors (dated by TCRdb to 2017 to 2019). Turning to the overall study: The 700 or so repertoires of the first cohort and the roughly 120 validation repertoires were produced on the same platform, according to a later analysis. The study aimed to test whether cataloging public T cell receptors could reveal signatures of past pathogen exposure. Besides the first cohort of roughly 700 subjects, a separate validation cohort made up of 120 different subjects was used. The study combined high-throughput TCR immunosequencing, statistical association of individual TCRs with disease status, and machine learning to predict cytomegalovirus infection status.

Beyond this particular receptor, the publication reports: The authors suggested that the approach could potentially be extended to other disease states and immunological phenotypes. Across donors, most TCR sequences were observed very rarely, whereas some public TCRs were present in many individuals. In a later analysis, TCRs clustered in the first cohort were found to also tend to co-occur in the roughly 120 validation repertoires, with approximately 94% of cluster scores above 0. A later analysis had no HLA typing for the validation cohort, so co-occurrence there was scored across all 120 repertoires. The classifier was reported to diagnose cytomegalovirus status with high specificity and sensitivity in both the original cohort and the validation cohort. In vitro tests confirmed that three of the cytomegalovirus-associated TCR beta chains recognize cytomegalovirus antigens. The study listed over 150 TCR beta chains as associated with cytomegalovirus.

The library was generated by the immunoSEQ multiplex PCR assay. The original pipeline was this. A statistical classification framework was built to diagnose cytomegalovirus status from the catalog of TCR beta chain sequences. TCRdb carries this immuneACCESS record with in-frame sequences only. Its versions omit some clonotypes, under half of them owing to an unresolved V gene in the studies checked, with the rest unexplained. From that table come the V and J calls and clone size; the DNA was used to work out D and trimming. The sample records fewer than 200,000 clones, around 96% of which are singletons. In total, the top ten clones hold 0.89% of the sample. Separate from the roughly 700-subject first cohort, the validation cohort of about 120 subjects was the group to which the donors belonged.

The sequenced sample was PBMCs. The sequence was collected from a woman younger than 30 in good health and CMV-seronegative. The chain is made from TRBV4-1 and TRBJ1-4; TRBD1 agrees with 12 junctional bases. The CDR3 region: CASSQDGPGQGAGYPLLEKLFF. The DNA sequence is TGCGCCAGCAGCCAAGATGGCCCGGGACAGGGGGCGGGATACCCTCTCCTCGAAAAACTGTTTTTT.